This passage covers 8 T cell receptor beta chains from one sample sequenced in a study of T cell responses to AZD1222 COVID-19 vaccine. The method was immunoSEQ multiplex PCR; TCRdb's version includes in-frame clones alone and lacks a portion of them. The sample shows 200,000 to 250,000 clones, approximately 94% of them seen only once. Sample: peripheral blood, taken 28 days after the second dose of the MenACWY control vaccine. These TCRs come from an adult who received the MenACWY meningococcal vaccine as a control.

This clone was detected only once. The CDR3 region is CASSPRWDGRNEQFF. As DNA, the CDR3 is TGTGCCAGCAGCCCCCGTTGGGACGGGAGGAATGAGCAGTTCTTC. This chain connects TRBV7-9 to TRBJ2-1; TRBD2 matches at 7 bases. Germline CDR1 reads SEHNR; CDR2 reads FQNEAQ (reference sequence). The CDR3 is 15 amino acids. The V gene end was trimmed by 5 bases and the J gene end by 7 bases; junction bases not matched to a gene: 11.

With respect to this clone: In the same sample, other DNA sequences code for this CDR3. V usage is TRBV28 and J usage is TRBJ2-7; 9 nucleotides align to TRBD1. V was pared by 5 bases and J by 4 bases, with 6 bases of the junction left unmatched. The CDR3 consists of 14 residues. The V gene's germline CDR1 is MDHEN and CDR2 SYDVKM. CDR3 bases: TGTGCCAGCAGTCTGGGACAGGGTGGTTACGAGCAGTACTTC. Its translation: CASSLGQGGYEQYF. Full variable domain (remainder filled in from reference TRBV28 and TRBJ2-7): DVKVTQSSRYLVKRTGEKVFLECVQDMDHENMFWYRQDPGLGLRLIYFSYDVKMKEKGDIPEGYSVSREKKERFSLILESASTNQTSMYLCASSLGQGGYEQYFGPGTRLTVT.

This chain uses TRBV7-9 with TRBJ2-1, with D possibly TRBD1 on 6 matching bases. The CDR3 covers 14 residues. V lost 8 bases, J lost 0 bases, and 11 bases lay in between. Germline V CDR1 and CDR2: SEHNR, FQNEAQ (reference sequence). The DNA for the CDR3 is TGTGCCAGCCCCGACAGGATCTCCTACAATGAGCAGTTCTTC. Translating gives CASPDRISYNEQFF.

The rearrangement links TRBV18 to TRBJ1-1; weak D call: TRBD1 (5 bases). The CDR3 spans 14 residues. Trimming took off 3 bases at V and 5 bases at J, with 13 bases between the two ends. From germline, CDR1 is KGHSH and CDR2 LQKENI. The CDR3 here is CASSPQGAGTEAFF. The CDR3 DNA reads as TGTGCCAGCTCACCCCAGGGCGCGGGGACTGAAGCTTTCTTT.

This rearrangement joins TRBV2 to TRBJ2-7; 7 nucleotides agree with TRBD2. V lost 5 bases, J lost 2 bases, and 6 bases stayed unmatched. Germline CDR1 SNHLY, CDR2 FYNNEI. CDR3 length: 14 residues. The CDR3 nucleotides are TGTGCCAGCAGTTTTGCCGGGGGGACCTACGAGCAGTACTTC. Protein sequence: CASSFAGGTYEQYF. The full variable domain, in which reference TRBV2 and TRBJ2-7 provide the parts outside the CDR3, is EPEVTQTPSHQVTQMGQEVILRCVPISNHLYFYWYRQILGQKVEFLVSFYNNEISEKSEIFDDQFSVERPDGSNFTLKIRSTKLEDSAMYFCASSFAGGTYEQYFGPGTRLTVT.

The CDR3 region is CASSQTGGANYGYTF. CDR3 DNA: TGCGCCAGCAGCCAAACAGGGGGCGCGAACTATGGCTACACCTTC. The V call is TRBV4-1, the J call TRBJ1-2, with 9 bases aligning to TRBD1. The junction had 3 bases not matched to a gene; V was cut back by 2 bases and J by 2 bases. The CDR3 loop spans 15 amino acids. From germline, CDR1 is MGHRA and CDR2 YSYEKL.

This chain joins TRBV9 and TRBJ1-2, with D tentatively TRBD1 (6 bases). The germline gives CDR1 SGDLS, CDR2 YYNGEE. The germline V and J ends were trimmed by 0 bases and 8 bases, with 11 bases remaining between them. The length of the CDR3 is 13 residues. The CDR3 reads CASSVGTVRGYTF. As DNA, the CDR3 is TGTGCCAGCAGCGTAGGGACAGTTCGCGGCTACACCTTC. Filled out from reference TRBV9 and TRBJ1-2, the complete variable domain reads DSGVTQTPKHLITATGQRVTLRCSPRSGDLSVYWYQQSLDQGLQFLIQYYNGEERAKGNILERFSAQQFPDLHSELNLSSLELGDSALYFCASSVGTVRGYTFGSGTRLTVV.

CDR3 DNA: TGTGCCAGCTCACCAGGTCTAGCGCTGACTTACAGGTCCTACAATGAGCAGTTCTTC. Protein: CASSPGLALTYRSYNEQFF. The chain combines TRBV18 with TRBJ2-1, with TRBD2 as a possible D gene (6 bases). CDR3 length equals 19 residues. Germline V gene data show CDR1 as KGHSH and CDR2 as LQKENI. The V and J ends lost 2 bases and 1 base respectively, with 21 bases between them.